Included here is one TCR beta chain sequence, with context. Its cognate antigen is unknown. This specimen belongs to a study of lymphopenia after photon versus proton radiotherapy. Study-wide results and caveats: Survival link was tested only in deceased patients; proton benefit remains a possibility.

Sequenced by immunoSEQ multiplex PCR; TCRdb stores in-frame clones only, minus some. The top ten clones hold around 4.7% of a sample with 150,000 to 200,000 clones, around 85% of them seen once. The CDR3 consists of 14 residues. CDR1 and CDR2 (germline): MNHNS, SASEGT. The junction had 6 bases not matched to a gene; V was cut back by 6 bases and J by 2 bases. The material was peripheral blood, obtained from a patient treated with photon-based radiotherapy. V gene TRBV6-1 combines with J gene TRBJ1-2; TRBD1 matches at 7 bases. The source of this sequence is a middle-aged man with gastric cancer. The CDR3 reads CASSEPGQNYGYTF. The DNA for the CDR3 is TGTGCCAGCAGCGAACCGGGACAGAACTATGGCTACACCTTC.